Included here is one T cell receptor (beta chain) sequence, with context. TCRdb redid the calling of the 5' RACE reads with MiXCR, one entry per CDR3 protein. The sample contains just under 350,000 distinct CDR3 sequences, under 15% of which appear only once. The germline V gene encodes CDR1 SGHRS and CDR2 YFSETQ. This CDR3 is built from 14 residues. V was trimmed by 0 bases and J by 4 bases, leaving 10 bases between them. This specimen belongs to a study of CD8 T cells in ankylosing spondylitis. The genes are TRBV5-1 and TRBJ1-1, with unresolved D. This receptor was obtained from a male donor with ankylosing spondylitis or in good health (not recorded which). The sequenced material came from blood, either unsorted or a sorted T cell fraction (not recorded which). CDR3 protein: CASSLVPSGTEAFF. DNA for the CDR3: TGCGCCAGCAGCTTGGTCCCCTCCGGCACTGAAGCTTTCTTT.